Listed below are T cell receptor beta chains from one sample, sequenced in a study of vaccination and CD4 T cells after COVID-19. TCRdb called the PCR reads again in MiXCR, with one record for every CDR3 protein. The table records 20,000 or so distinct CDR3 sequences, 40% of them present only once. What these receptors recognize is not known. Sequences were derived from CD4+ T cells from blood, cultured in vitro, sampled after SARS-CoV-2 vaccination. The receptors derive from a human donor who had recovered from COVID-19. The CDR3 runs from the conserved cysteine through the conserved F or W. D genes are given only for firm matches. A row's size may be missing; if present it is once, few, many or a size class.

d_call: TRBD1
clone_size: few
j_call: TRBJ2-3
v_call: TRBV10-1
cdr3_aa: CASSSTGGTDTQYF
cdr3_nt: TGCGCCAGCAGTTCTACAGGGGGCACAGATACGCAGTATTTT

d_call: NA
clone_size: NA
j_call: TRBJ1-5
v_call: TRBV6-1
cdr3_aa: CATRRTVVRNQPQHF
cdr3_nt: TGTGCCACCAGAAGGACGGTTGTACGCAATCAGCCCCAGCATTTT

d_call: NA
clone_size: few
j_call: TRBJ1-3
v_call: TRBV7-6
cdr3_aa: CASSLGGNTIYF
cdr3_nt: TGTGCCAGCAGCTTAGGTGGAAACACCATATATTTT

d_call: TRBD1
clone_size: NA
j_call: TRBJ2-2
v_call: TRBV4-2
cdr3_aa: CASKRQGDVAGELFF
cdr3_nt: TGTGCCAGCAAGCGACAGGGGGATGTGGCCGGGGAGCTGTTTTTT

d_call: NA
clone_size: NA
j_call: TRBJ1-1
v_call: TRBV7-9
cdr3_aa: CASSLSGIMNTEAFF
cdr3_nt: TGTGCCAGCAGCTTGTCAGGGATCATGAACACTGAAGCTTTCTTT

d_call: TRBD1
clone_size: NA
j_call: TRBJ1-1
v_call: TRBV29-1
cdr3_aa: CSVATGRTEAFF
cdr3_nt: TGCAGCGTAGCGACAGGGAGGACTGAAGCTTTCTTT

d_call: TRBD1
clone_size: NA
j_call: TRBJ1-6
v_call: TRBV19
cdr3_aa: CASSIVVPGQGLSPLHF
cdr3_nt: TGTGCCAGTAGTATTGTGGTCCCGGGACAGGGGCTTTCACCCCTCCACTTT

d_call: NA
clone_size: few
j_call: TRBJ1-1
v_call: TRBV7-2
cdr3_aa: CASRQDTGRAFF
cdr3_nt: TGTGCCAGCAGACAAGACACAGGGCGGGCTTTCTTT

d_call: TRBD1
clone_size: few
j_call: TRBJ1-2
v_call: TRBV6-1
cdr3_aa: CASTDRADYGYTF
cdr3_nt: TGTGCCAGCACTGACAGGGCCGACTATGGCTACACCTTC

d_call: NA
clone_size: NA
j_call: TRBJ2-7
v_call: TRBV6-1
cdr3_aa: CASSATGYEQYF
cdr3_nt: TGTGCCAGCAGTGCCACCGGATACGAGCAGTACTTC

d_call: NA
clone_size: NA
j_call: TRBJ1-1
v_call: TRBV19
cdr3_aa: CASSTGLRDTEAFF
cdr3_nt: TGTGCCAGTAGTACCGGACTGCGAGACACTGAAGCTTTCTTT

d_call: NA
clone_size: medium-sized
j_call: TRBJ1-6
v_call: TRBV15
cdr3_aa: CATSRAQQGPYNSPLHF
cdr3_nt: TGTGCCACCAGCAGAGCTCAACAGGGCCCCTATAATTCACCCCTCCACTTT

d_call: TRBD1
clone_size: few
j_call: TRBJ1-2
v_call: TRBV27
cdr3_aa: CASSVGTGDNYGYTF
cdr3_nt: TGTGCCAGCAGCGTGGGGACAGGGGACAACTATGGCTACACCTTC

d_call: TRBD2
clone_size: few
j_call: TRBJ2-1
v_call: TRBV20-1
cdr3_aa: CSATGTSGSPEQFF
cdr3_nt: TGCAGTGCTACTGGGACTAGCGGGAGTCCTGAGCAGTTCTTC

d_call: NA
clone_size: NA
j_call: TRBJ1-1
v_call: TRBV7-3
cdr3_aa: CASSRTMDSLNTEAFF
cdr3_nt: TGTGCCAGCAGCCGGACAATGGACAGCTTGAACACTGAAGCTTTCTTT

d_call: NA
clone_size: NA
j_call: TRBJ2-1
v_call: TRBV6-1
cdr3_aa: CASSRGTIYNEQFF
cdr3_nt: TGTGCCAGCAGTCGGGGGACCATCTACAATGAGCAGTTCTTC

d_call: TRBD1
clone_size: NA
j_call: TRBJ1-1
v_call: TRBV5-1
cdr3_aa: CASSPGQGTNTEAFF
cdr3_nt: TGCGCCAGCAGCCCCGGACAGGGGACGAACACTGAAGCTTTCTTT

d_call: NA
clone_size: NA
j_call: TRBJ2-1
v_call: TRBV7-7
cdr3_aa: CASSPDRSSYNEQFF
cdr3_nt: TGTGCCAGCAGCCCTGACAGGAGCTCCTACAATGAGCAGTTCTTC

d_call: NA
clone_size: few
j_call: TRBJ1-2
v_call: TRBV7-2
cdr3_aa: CASSPNGYGYTF
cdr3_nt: TGTGCCAGCAGCCCGAACGGGTATGGCTACACCTTC

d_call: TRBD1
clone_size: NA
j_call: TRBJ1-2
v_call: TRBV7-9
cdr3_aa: CASSLEGQLRRYGYTF
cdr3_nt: TGTGCCAGCAGCTTAGAGGGACAGCTAAGGCGCTATGGCTACACCTTC

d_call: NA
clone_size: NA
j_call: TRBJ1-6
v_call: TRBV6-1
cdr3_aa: CASTPDLNSPLHF
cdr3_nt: TGTGCCAGCACCCCGGATTTAAATTCACCCCTCCACTTT

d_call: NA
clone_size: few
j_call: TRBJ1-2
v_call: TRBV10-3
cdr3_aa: CASSYSKSRKNYGYTF
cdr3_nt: TGTGCCAGCAGTTACTCGAAGTCCAGGAAGAACTATGGCTACACCTTC

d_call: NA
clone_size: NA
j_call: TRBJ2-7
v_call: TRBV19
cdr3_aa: CASSSGSYEQYF
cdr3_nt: TGTGCCAGTAGTAGCGGCTCCTACGAGCAGTACTTC

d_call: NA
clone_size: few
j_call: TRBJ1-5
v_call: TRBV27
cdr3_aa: CASSLDPVGGNQPQHF
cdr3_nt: TGTGCCAGCAGTCTAGACCCCGTGGGGGGCAATCAGCCCCAGCATTTT

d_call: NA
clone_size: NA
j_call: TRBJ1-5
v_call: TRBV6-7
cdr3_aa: CASSYSLSNQPQHF
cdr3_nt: TGTGCCAGCAGTTACTCCTTGAGCAATCAGCCCCAGCATTTT

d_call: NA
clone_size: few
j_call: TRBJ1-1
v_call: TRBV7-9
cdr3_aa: CASSTGSGFTEAFF
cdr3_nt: TGTGCCAGCAGCACGGGATCAGGGTTTACTGAAGCTTTCTTT

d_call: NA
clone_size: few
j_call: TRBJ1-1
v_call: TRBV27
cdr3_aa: CASSLSGTLNTEAFF
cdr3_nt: TGTGCCAGCAGTTTAAGTGGGACACTTAACACTGAAGCTTTCTTT

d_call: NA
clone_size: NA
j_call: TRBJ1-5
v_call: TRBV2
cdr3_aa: CASSEYEAHIHQPQHF
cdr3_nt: TGTGCCAGCAGTGAATATGAGGCCCACATCCATCAGCCCCAGCATTTT